This T cell receptor beta chain was recorded in a study of shared clonotypes between healthy human individuals. Method: immunoSEQ multiplex PCR; TCRdb's copy keeps in-frame clones and lacks some. The sample includes roughly 640,000 clones, roughly 97% seen only once; the top ten take about 0.057%. CDR3 length equals 16 residues. Germline V gene sequence: CDR1 MNHEY, CDR2 SVGAGI. With V trimmed by 4 bases and J by 0 bases, 5 bases remained unmatched. The TCR comes from a young woman in good health. The V call is TRBV6-5, the J call TRBJ2-1; 8 nucleotides agree with TRBD2. The source material was naive CD4+ T cells sorted from blood. Documented subset: CD45RA+ positively selected. CDR3 sequence: CASSSLSGISYNEQFF. As DNA, the CDR3 is TGTGCCAGCAGTTCCCTTAGCGGGATCTCCTACAATGAGCAGTTCTTC.